This is a list of T cell receptor beta chains from one sample in a study of blood T cells in healthy people across ages. TCRdb independently ran MiXCR on the 5' RACE reads; one entry per CDR3 protein. The sample records roughly 1,800,000 distinct CDR3 sequences, around 48% being singletons. Sequences were obtained from blood. The receptors were sampled from a woman aged 35 to 49 in good health. Each CDR3 is given with its conserved first and last residue. D genes are given only for firm matches. A clone size is listed for some rows: how often the clone was seen (once, few, many), or a class if it is expanded.

j_call: TRBJ2-5; clone_size: -; d_call: -; v_call: TRBV20-1; cdr3_aa: CSARDPVETQYF; cdr3_nt: TGCAGTGCTAGAGACCCAGTAGAGACCCAGTACTTC
j_call: TRBJ2-3; clone_size: -; d_call: -; v_call: TRBV7-2; cdr3_aa: CASSKQGGVSTDTQYF; cdr3_nt: TGTGCCAGCAGCAAACAAGGGGGGGTTAGCACAGATACGCAGTATTTT
j_call: TRBJ2-3; clone_size: -; d_call: TRBD2; v_call: TRBV7-9; cdr3_aa: CASSSKAGGSTDTQYF; cdr3_nt: TGTGCCAGCAGCTCTAAAGCGGGGGGTTCTACAGATACGCAGTATTTT
j_call: TRBJ1-2; clone_size: -; d_call: -; v_call: TRBV29-1; cdr3_aa: CSVDVALYGYTF; cdr3_nt: TGCAGCGTTGATGTGGCCCTCTATGGCTACACCTTC
j_call: TRBJ2-6; clone_size: few; d_call: -; v_call: TRBV14; cdr3_aa: CASSHTGKSGANVLTF; cdr3_nt: TGTGCCAGCAGCCACACAGGAAAATCTGGGGCCAACGTCCTGACTTTC
j_call: TRBJ2-6; clone_size: -; d_call: -; v_call: TRBV9; cdr3_aa: CASGDRLSGANVLTF; cdr3_nt: TGTGCCAGCGGTGATCGCCTCTCTGGGGCCAACGTCCTGACTTTC
j_call: TRBJ2-7; clone_size: -; d_call: TRBD2; v_call: TRBV7-2; cdr3_aa: CASSLELAANYEQYF; cdr3_nt: TGTGCCAGCAGCCTAGAGCTAGCGGCCAACTACGAGCAGTACTTC
j_call: TRBJ2-5; clone_size: many; d_call: -; v_call: TRBV4-3; cdr3_aa: CASSQDRGGRETQYF; cdr3_nt: TGCGCCAGCAGCCAAGATCGCGGGGGCCGAGAGACCCAGTACTTC
j_call: TRBJ2-3; clone_size: -; d_call: TRBD2; v_call: TRBV7-6; cdr3_aa: CASSFRLAGAFNASTDTQYF; cdr3_nt: TGTGCCAGCAGCTTTCGACTAGCGGGGGCGTTCAACGCTAGCACAGATACGCAGTATTTT
j_call: TRBJ2-5; clone_size: -; d_call: TRBD1; v_call: TRBV7-2; cdr3_aa: CASSLAPGQADSQETQYF; cdr3_nt: TGTGCCAGCAGCTTAGCGCCGGGACAGGCGGACTCTCAAGAGACCCAGTACTTC
j_call: TRBJ2-1; clone_size: -; d_call: TRBD1; v_call: TRBV12-3/TRBV12-4; cdr3_aa: CASTSDRDLYNEQFF; cdr3_nt: TGTGCCAGCACCTCGGACAGGGACCTCTACAATGAGCAGTTCTTC
j_call: TRBJ2-5; clone_size: -; d_call: -; v_call: TRBV10-1; cdr3_aa: CASSDPRGGQETQYF; cdr3_nt: TGCGCCAGCAGTGACCCGAGGGGCGGCCAGGAGACCCAGTACTTC
j_call: TRBJ2-1; clone_size: -; d_call: TRBD2; v_call: TRBV4-3; cdr3_aa: CASSRGTSGQNEQFF; cdr3_nt: TGCGCCAGCAGCCGTGGGACTAGCGGGCAGAATGAGCAGTTCTTC
j_call: TRBJ2-3; clone_size: -; d_call: TRBD2; v_call: TRBV20-1; cdr3_aa: CSAQTSGGTSTDTQYF; cdr3_nt: TGCAGTGCTCAGACTAGCGGGGGGACTAGCACAGATACGCAGTATTTT
j_call: TRBJ2-3; clone_size: -; d_call: TRBD1; v_call: TRBV20-1; cdr3_aa: CSAEGQGNTDTQYF; cdr3_nt: TGCAGTGCAGAGGGACAGGGGAACACAGATACGCAGTATTTT
j_call: TRBJ2-5; clone_size: once; d_call: -; v_call: TRBV20-1; cdr3_aa: CSARGGPRETQYF; cdr3_nt: TGCAGTGCTAGAGGTGGACCGCGGGAGACCCAGTACTTC
j_call: TRBJ2-7; clone_size: -; d_call: -; v_call: TRBV29-1; cdr3_aa: CSVGATGYEQYF; cdr3_nt: TGCAGCGTTGGCGCCACAGGATACGAGCAGTACTTC
j_call: TRBJ2-1; clone_size: -; d_call: -; v_call: TRBV7-2; cdr3_aa: CASSLGGRRYYNEQFF; cdr3_nt: TGTGCCAGCAGCCTAGGGGGGCGCCGCTACTACAATGAGCAGTTCTTC
j_call: TRBJ1-1; clone_size: -; d_call: -; v_call: TRBV7-2; cdr3_aa: CASSFTELNTEAFF; cdr3_nt: TGTGCCAGCAGCTTTACAGAACTCAACACTGAAGCTTTCTTT
j_call: TRBJ1-4; clone_size: once; d_call: -; v_call: TRBV25-1; cdr3_aa: CASSEGVDEKLFF; cdr3_nt: TGTGCCAGCAGTGAAGGGGTGGATGAAAAACTGTTTTTT
j_call: TRBJ1-2; clone_size: -; d_call: -; v_call: TRBV5-6; cdr3_aa: CASSFGPASYGYTF; cdr3_nt: TGTGCCAGCAGCTTTGGTCCCGCTTCCTATGGCTACACCTTC
j_call: TRBJ2-4; clone_size: -; d_call: TRBD2; v_call: TRBV6-6; cdr3_aa: CASRDTGTRGGNIQYF; cdr3_nt: TGTGCCAGCAGAGATACCGGGACTAGAGGGGGAAACATTCAGTACTTC
j_call: TRBJ2-1; clone_size: -; d_call: -; v_call: TRBV6-2/TRBV6-3; cdr3_aa: CAISYLGNEQFF; cdr3_nt: TGTGCCATCAGTTATCTAGGCAATGAGCAGTTCTTC
j_call: TRBJ1-5; clone_size: once; d_call: -; v_call: TRBV20-1; cdr3_aa: CSANDRPAQHF; cdr3_nt: TGCAGTGCTAATGACCGGCCGGCCCAGCATTTT
j_call: TRBJ2-3; clone_size: few; d_call: -; v_call: TRBV7-2; cdr3_aa: CASSLGGLNTQYF; cdr3_nt: TGTGCCAGCAGCTTAGGGGGCTTAAATACGCAGTATTTT
j_call: TRBJ1-4; clone_size: few; d_call: -; v_call: TRBV7-6; cdr3_aa: CASSLGPPPGEKLFF; cdr3_nt: TGTGCCAGCAGCTTAGGGCCTCCCCCGGGCGAAAAACTGTTTTTT
j_call: TRBJ1-2; clone_size: few; d_call: -; v_call: TRBV6-6; cdr3_aa: CASGGSYGYTF; cdr3_nt: TGTGCCAGCGGGGGGAGCTATGGCTACACCTTC
j_call: TRBJ2-3; clone_size: few; d_call: TRBD1; v_call: TRBV7-2; cdr3_aa: CASSLVGTGVRDTQYF; cdr3_nt: TGTGCCAGCAGCTTAGTAGGGACAGGGGTTCGAGATACGCAGTATTTT
j_call: TRBJ2-1; clone_size: -; d_call: TRBD2; v_call: TRBV29-1; cdr3_aa: CSVDDFSGGQYEQFF; cdr3_nt: TGCAGCGTTGACGACTTTAGCGGGGGGCAATATGAGCAGTTCTTC
j_call: TRBJ2-1; clone_size: -; d_call: TRBD2; v_call: TRBV9; cdr3_aa: CASSVTSGGFYNEQFF; cdr3_nt: TGTGCCAGCAGCGTGACTAGCGGGGGGTTCTACAATGAGCAGTTCTTC
j_call: TRBJ2-7; clone_size: -; d_call: -; v_call: TRBV6-2/TRBV6-3; cdr3_aa: CASSYSNVAKEQYF; cdr3_nt: TGTGCCAGCAGTTACTCGAACGTCGCCAAAGAGCAGTACTTC
j_call: TRBJ2-7; clone_size: -; d_call: -; v_call: TRBV2; cdr3_aa: CASSEQGSYLEQYF; cdr3_nt: TGTGCCAGCAGTGAGCAGGGCTCCTACTTGGAGCAGTACTTC
j_call: TRBJ2-5; clone_size: -; d_call: -; v_call: TRBV21-1; cdr3_aa: CASSKMNRQYQETQYF; cdr3_nt: TGTGCCAGCAGCAAAATGAATCGACAGTACCAAGAGACCCAGTACTTC
j_call: TRBJ2-1; clone_size: -; d_call: -; v_call: TRBV7-2; cdr3_aa: CASRQTKLGFPYNEQFF; cdr3_nt: TGTGCCAGCAGGCAGACCAAACTAGGTTTCCCCTACAATGAGCAGTTCTTC
j_call: TRBJ2-1; clone_size: -; d_call: TRBD2; v_call: TRBV27; cdr3_aa: CASSAGGSRREQFF; cdr3_nt: TGTGCCAGCAGTGCGGGGGGTTCTCGGCGTGAGCAGTTCTTC
j_call: TRBJ2-1; clone_size: -; d_call: -; v_call: TRBV20-1; cdr3_aa: CIARVQLNEQFF; cdr3_nt: TGCATTGCTAGAGTTCAACTGAATGAGCAGTTCTTC
j_call: TRBJ2-7; clone_size: few; d_call: TRBD1; v_call: TRBV11-2; cdr3_aa: CASSYDRGRLYEQYF; cdr3_nt: TGTGCCAGCAGCTACGACAGGGGGCGTTTGTACGAGCAGTACTTC
j_call: TRBJ2-5; clone_size: -; d_call: -; v_call: TRBV11-2; cdr3_aa: CASSFKRTQYF; cdr3_nt: TGTGCCAGCAGCTTCAAGAGGACCCAGTACTTC
j_call: TRBJ2-7; clone_size: -; d_call: -; v_call: TRBV7-9; cdr3_aa: CASSSMTRGYF; cdr3_nt: TGTGCCAGCAGTTCCATGACCCGGGGGTACTTC
j_call: TRBJ2-4; clone_size: -; d_call: TRBD2; v_call: TRBV5-1; cdr3_aa: CASSASSGTTKNIQYF; cdr3_nt: TGCGCCAGCAGCGCTTCTAGCGGGACGACCAAAAACATTCAGTACTTC
j_call: TRBJ2-3; clone_size: -; d_call: -; v_call: TRBV4-2; cdr3_aa: CASSQVGMTGSDTQYF; cdr3_nt: TGTGCCAGCAGCCAAGTCGGAATGACAGGTTCAGATACGCAGTATTTT
j_call: TRBJ1-2; clone_size: -; d_call: -; v_call: TRBV6-2/TRBV6-3; cdr3_aa: CASSYMGGDGCTF; cdr3_nt: TGTGCCAGCAGTTACATGGGTGGAGATGGCTGCACCTTC
j_call: TRBJ2-7; clone_size: few; d_call: TRBD1; v_call: TRBV5-1; cdr3_aa: CASSSQTGPFNEQYF; cdr3_nt: TGCGCCAGCAGCTCGCAGACAGGGCCCTTCAACGAGCAGTACTTC
j_call: TRBJ2-5; clone_size: -; d_call: TRBD2; v_call: TRBV28; cdr3_aa: CASLNRGGLKNEQYF; cdr3_nt: TGTGCCAGCCTAAACCGGGGGGGCCTTAAGAATGAGCAGTACTTC
j_call: TRBJ2-2; clone_size: -; d_call: -; v_call: TRBV12-3/TRBV12-4; cdr3_aa: CASSTGQNLNTGELFF; cdr3_nt: TGTGCCAGCAGTACCGGACAGAACCTGAACACCGGGGAGCTGTTTTTT